These 14 T cell receptor beta chains were sequenced from one sample in a study of GPR56 and killer-like receptors on CD4 memory cells. TCRdb reprocessed the reads and keeps a single row for each CDR3 protein, giving no DNA. The sample includes roughly 2,000 distinct CDR3 sequences. Sorting by FACS used killer cell lectin-like receptor and GPR56 expression to define five CD4+ populations. The source material was memory CD4+ T cells from blood. The receptors here all came from a human donor in good health.

Judged by frequency, this clonotype is medium-sized. The rearrangement uses TRBV12-3 or TRBV12-4 and TRBJ2-2; the TCRdb call, TRBD1, lacks DNA for checking. The CDR3 has 16 amino acids. CDR3: CASSLQGGYNTGELFF.

Its frequency marks this clonotype as medium-sized. The chain combines TRBV12-5 with TRBJ2-3; TCRdb outputs TRBD1, but without DNA this stays unchecked. Looked up from germline, CDR1 is LGHNT and CDR2 is FRNRAP. The CDR3 has 16 amino acids. This chain's CDR3 is CASGLVHSGAVFAQYF.

This clonotype is labeled medium-sized based on frequency. This chain joins TRBV5-4 and TRBJ2-3; TCRdb's D call of TRBD2 is untestable without DNA. The CDR3 sequence is 17 residues long. The germline CDR1 and CDR2 sequences are SGHNT and YYREEE (reference sequence). The CDR3 loop reads CASSFGLAGGNSDTQYF. The full variable domain, with the rest looked up from reference TRBV5-4 and TRBJ2-3, is ETGVTQSPTHLIKTRGQQVTLRCSSQSGHNTVSWYQQALGQGPQFIFQYYREEENGRGNFPPRFSGLQFPNYSSELNVNALELDDSALYLCASSFGLAGGNSDTQYFGPGTRLTVL.

CDR3 region: CASSRPDRAGEQYF. The chain combines TRBV5-4 with TRBJ2-7; lacking DNA, the TRBD1 call made by TCRdb goes unchecked. This CDR3 contains 14 residues. Germline V gene lookup returns CDR1 SGHNT and CDR2 YYREEE (reference sequence).

In terms of frequency, this clonotype is medium-sized. The gene calls are TRBV7-2 and TRBJ2-3; TCRdb outputs TRBD2, but without DNA this stays unchecked. The V gene's germline CDR1 is SGHTA and CDR2 FQGNSA. The CDR3 is made up of 13 amino acids. CDR3 amino acids: CASSLERLDTQYF. Full variable domain (missing parts from reference TRBV7-2 and TRBJ2-3): GAGVSQSPSNKVTEKGKDVELRCDPISGHTALYWYRQSLGQGLEFLIYFQGNSAPDKSGLPSDRFSAERTGGSVSTLTIQRTQQEDSAVYLCASSLERLDTQYFGPGTRLTVL.

By frequency, this clonotype is large. The chain joins TRBV7-2 to TRBJ1-1; the TCRdb D gene call, TRBD1, has no DNA to confirm it. The CDR3 is 14 residues long. CDR1 SGHTA and CDR2 FQGNSA come from the germline V gene. The CDR3 reads CASSSGPMNTEAFF.

In terms of frequency, this clonotype is medium-sized. V is TRBV7-2 and J is TRBJ2-7; TCRdb lists TRBD2, though no DNA is available to test this call. Germline lookup yields CDR1 SGHTA and CDR2 FQGNSA. CDR3 size: 17 residues. CDR3 sequence: CASSSGLAGGQPYEQYF.

This chain uses TRBV5-6 with TRBJ1-6. The CDR3 runs 14 residues. Germline CDR1 and CDR2: SGHDT and YYEEEE. CDR3 sequence: CASSLGRNNSPLHF.

This clonotype is classed as medium-sized (0.01 to 0.1%) by frequency. V and J are TRBV6-1 and TRBJ2-5; there is no DNA to check the TCRdb D call of TRBD2. The germline V gene encodes CDR1 MNHNS and CDR2 SASEGT. The CDR3 has 15 residues. CDR3 region: CASSDQGGAQETQYF.

In terms of frequency, this clonotype is medium-sized. The rearrangement joins TRBV6-5 to TRBJ1-5; the D call of TRBD1 rests on TCRdb alone, since no DNA is present to check it. The length of the CDR3 is 15 residues. Germline lookup yields CDR1 MNHEY and CDR2 SVGAGI. CDR3 residues: CASRNRIYSNQPQHF.

This clonotype is classed as medium-sized (0.01 to 0.1%) by frequency. V gene TRBV5-4 combines with J gene TRBJ2-2; TCRdb gives TRBD1 as the D gene, but with no DNA this cannot be confirmed. Germline CDR1 and CDR2: SGHNT and YYREEE (reference sequence). The CDR3 sequence is 19 residues long. The CDR3 sequence: CASSRGTRGGQANTGELFF.

The CDR3 sequence is CASSLGGSGQPQHF. V and J are TRBV12-3 or TRBV12-4 and TRBJ1-5; the TCRdb D gene call, TRBD1, has no DNA to confirm it. This CDR3 spans 14 amino acids.

This clonotype ranks as medium-sized in terms of frequency. The J gene is TRBJ2-5, the V gene TRBV5-6; TCRdb outputs TRBD1, but without DNA this stays unchecked. Per the germline V gene, CDR1 is SGHDT and CDR2 is YYEEEE. The CDR3 extends over 16 amino acids. CDR3 amino acids: CASSFSRTGGLETQYF.

This clonotype is large by frequency. The chain recombines TRBV7-2 with TRBJ1-2. The CDR3 is made up of 14 amino acids. Germline V gene sequence: CDR1 SGHTA, CDR2 FQGNSA. CDR3 loop: CASSPYGVGYGYTF.